This TCR beta chain was recorded in a study of cytomegalovirus exposure and HLA in healthy donors. As for the donors, each was a healthy bone marrow donor. Study-level points and caveats: The majority of CMV-associated TCR beta chains were reported as apparently HLA-restricted in a later analysis.

A note on this clone: Its antigen remains unknown.

The CDR3 totals 15 residues. J was trimmed by 9 bases and V by 5 bases; bases with no gene match: 11. CDR1 and CDR2 from the germline V gene are SGHTA and FQGNSA. PCR employed 60 Vbeta and 13 Jbeta primers. TCRdb keeps only in-frame clones here, not all; method: immunoSEQ multiplex PCR. The repertoire holds about 82,000 clones, with around 82% as singletons. The chain couples TRBV7-2 to TRBJ2-1, with TRBD2 matching 9 bases. The TCR originated in a man aged 45-60 years in good health and CMV-seronegative. Material: PBMCs. The CDR3 protein is CASSVSGGLRGEQFF. Written as DNA, the CDR3 is TGTGCCAGCAGCGTTAGCGGGGGTCTCCGGGGTGAGCAGTTCTTC.